The 7 T cell receptor beta chains listed next were all sequenced from one sample in a study of shared clonotypes between healthy human individuals. Measured with immunoSEQ multiplex PCR; TCRdb has only the in-frame clones, and not every one. The sample records about 1 million clones, about 75% being singletons. The material sequenced was memory CD4+ T cells sorted from blood. Noted subset: CD45RA-negative fraction. These receptors were taken from a man aged 18 to 30 in good health.

This chain uses TRBV30 with TRBJ1-2; D perhaps matches TRBD1 (6 bases). The CDR3 loop spans 11 amino acids. Germline V gene sequence: CDR1 GTSNPN, CDR2 SVGIG (reference sequence). Trimming removed 5 bases from V and 4 bases from J, with 8 bases in between. CDR3 amino acids: CAWGQSYGYTF. The CDR3 DNA reads as TGTGCCTGGGGACAGAGCTATGGCTACACCTTC.

The rearrangement joins TRBV5-4 to TRBJ2-3; possibly TRBD1 or TRBD2 for D (5 bases each). This CDR3 is 14 amino acids long. Germline V gene sequence: CDR1 SGHNT, CDR2 YYREEE (reference sequence). Trimming pared 7 bases from V and 1 base from J, leaving 13 bases between. The CDR3 protein is CASGVRDGTDTQYF. The CDR3 nucleotides are TGTGCCAGCGGCGTCCGGGACGGCACAGATACGCAGTATTTT.

Concerning this clone itself: Within the sample, other DNA sequences also encode this same CDR3. The rearrangement joins TRBV5-1 to TRBJ2-2, with 7 bases identical to TRBD2. The CDR3 is 14 amino acids. CDR1 and CDR2 from the germline V gene are SGHRS and YFSETQ. Trimming removed 0 bases from V and 5 bases from J; junction bases left unmatched: 1. The CDR3: CASSLAGGTGELFF. As DNA, the CDR3 is TGCGCCAGCAGCTTGGCCGGGGGGACCGGGGAGCTGTTTTTT.

The gene calls are TRBV2 and TRBJ1-5; 8 nucleotides line up with TRBD1. CDR3 length: 12 residues. V dropped 11 bases and J dropped 2; count of bases not matched to a gene: 2. Germline CDR1 SNHLY, CDR2 FYNNEI. CDR3 region: CALGQGNQPQHF. The CDR3 coding sequence is TGTGCCTTGGGACAGGGCAATCAGCCCCAGCATTTT.

The rearrangement joins TRBV6-1 to TRBJ1-2; TRBD1 is a possible D gene (5 bases). CDR3 length equals 15 residues. V lost 4 bases, J lost 4 bases, and 16 bases lay in between. The germline V gene has CDR1 MNHNS and CDR2 SASEGT. This CDR3 reads CASSVGTAQVYGYTF. CDR3 coding DNA: TGTGCCAGCAGTGTCGGGACGGCCCAGGTCTATGGCTACACCTTC.

The chain recombines TRBV6-6 with TRBJ1-5; 7 nucleotides align to TRBD1. Unmatched junction bases numbered 4, after V lost 6 bases and J lost 2 bases. This CDR3 spans 14 amino acids. CDR1 is MNHNY, CDR2 SVGAGI, per germline (reference sequence). The CDR3 loop is CASSPTGGNQPQHF. CDR3 nucleotide sequence: TGTGCCAGCAGCCCCACAGGGGGCAATCAGCCCCAGCATTTT.

This clone was seen just once. CDR3 nucleotides: TGTGCCAGTAGTAGGGGACAATATAATTCACCCCTCCACTTT. Its translation is CASSRGQYNSPLHF. This chain joins TRBV19 and TRBJ1-6, with D tentatively TRBD1 (6 bases). Germline V lookup: CDR1 LNHDA, CDR2 SQIVND (reference sequence). Deletions cut 4 bases from V and 4 bases from J, with 8 bases between. The CDR3 totals 14 residues.